Shown below are 8 T cell receptor beta chains from a single sample sequenced in a study of cytotoxic CD8 clonotypes in ibrutinib-treated CLL. Sequenced by immunoSEQ multiplex PCR; TCRdb stores in-frame clones only, minus some. This sample has fewer than 90,000 clones, with roughly 86% found just once. Material: PBMCs, obtained before ibrutinib treatment. The source is a human donor with chronic lymphocytic leukemia.

This clone was counted once. The rearrangement joins TRBV6-1 to TRBJ2-1, with 8 bases fitting TRBD2. This CDR3 has 14 amino acids. CDR1 and CDR2 (germline): MNHNS, SASEGT. The V and J ends lost 6 bases and 7 bases, in that order; junction bases with no gene match: 8. For the CDR3, the DNA is TGTGCCAGCAGGCGGGAGGAGCTTGGGAATGAGCAGTTCTTC. Translation gives CASRREELGNEQFF.

As to this clone: An end of the junction does not agree with germline; a read error may underlie this. The CDR3 reads CASSLEGPVLF. DNA for the CDR3: TGTGCCAGCAGCTTAGAAGGCCCTGTCCTCTTT. V and J are TRBV7-9 and TRBJ1-3; D remains ambiguous. The germline V gene encodes CDR1 SEHNR and CDR2 FQNEAQ (reference sequence). The CDR3 sequence is 11 residues long.

The chain carries TRBV7-2 and TRBJ2-7; D remains ambiguous. The germline gives CDR1 SGHTA, CDR2 FQGNSA. This CDR3 region has 15 residues. Trimming pared 2 bases from V and 3 bases from J, leaving 14 bases between. CDR3 bases: TGTGCCAGCAGCTTAAGTGGGGTACCGAACTACGAGCAGTACTTC. Amino acids: CASSLSGVPNYEQYF.

The rearrangement links TRBV7-8 to TRBJ1-5; D is undetermined. The length of the CDR3 is 14 residues. V was cut by 1 base and J by 7 bases, with 11 bases left in between. Germline loops: CDR1 SGHVS, CDR2 FQNEAQ. The CDR3: CASSLVSGGQPQHF. The CDR3 DNA reads TGTGCCAGCAGCTTAGTTTCAGGTGGACAGCCCCAGCATTTT.

The chain couples TRBV28 to TRBJ1-2; D perhaps matches TRBD1 (6 bases). Germline assignment: CDR1 MDHEN and CDR2 SYDVKM. V lost 3 bases, J lost 6 bases, and 14 bases lay in between. CDR3 length: 14 residues. The CDR3 DNA is TGTGCCAGCAGTTTGGGGGCAGTACCAAATGGCTACACCTTC. This gives the protein CASSLGAVPNGYTF.

J is TRBJ1-2 and V is TRBV7-2, with a tentative D call TRBD1 (6 bases). The CDR3 covers 15 residues. The V gene lost 5 bases and the J gene lost 6 bases, with 19 bases spanning the gap. Per germline, CDR1 SGHTA and CDR2 FQGNSA. Here the CDR3 reads CASSPVGGQVDGYTF. The CDR3, as DNA: TGTGCCAGCAGCCCGGTAGGGGGGCAGGTTGATGGCTACACCTTC. The full variable domain, rest sourced from reference TRBV7-2 and TRBJ1-2, is GAGVSQSPSNKVTEKGKDVELRCDPISGHTALYWYRQSLGQGLEFLIYFQGNSAPDKSGLPSDRFSAERTGGSVSTLTIQRTQQEDSAVYLCASSPVGGQVDGYTFGSGTRLTVV.

V is TRBV4-1 and J is TRBJ1-2; 7 nucleotides agree with TRBD1. With V trimmed by 5 bases and J by 7 bases, 10 bases remained unmatched. This CDR3 has 14 residues. In germline, CDR1 is MGHRA, CDR2 YSYEKL. DNA for the CDR3: TGCGCCAGCAGCGACGGGACAGACGTATTTGGCTACACCTTC. Its translation is CASSDGTDVFGYTF.

This clone was picked up one time. This chain uses TRBV27 with TRBJ2-1, with D perhaps TRBD1 or TRBD2 (5 bases each). Germline CDR1 MNHEY, CDR2 SMNVEV (reference sequence). CDR3 length equals 12 residues. Trimming removed 5 bases from V and 9 bases from J, with 11 bases in between. The CDR3 region has the DNA TGTGCCAGCAGTCGGGATCAGGGTGAGCAGTTCTTC. This translates into CASSRDQGEQFF.